The clone carrying this TCR beta chain is medium-sized (0.01 to 0.1%) in the sample. Its antigen remains unknown. The data belong to a study of liver allograft versus peripheral blood T cells. About the study: The authors compared T cell receptor repertoires in transplanted livers with recipients' peripheral blood repertoires.

There are 14 residues in the CDR3. Trimming cost V 0 bases and J 0 bases, with 5 bases left between them. The germline V gene encodes CDR1 MNHEY and CDR2 SVGEGT. MiXCR, run by TCRdb on the reads, gives a single entry per CDR3 protein. This sample carries about 6,600 distinct CDR3 sequences, 16% of them seen once, and the ten largest clones take around 7.1%. General observations from the study: Intragraft T cell receptor repertoires of liver allografts were reported to differ from peripheral blood repertoires.

The TCR originated in a human patient who had a liver transplant. Some T cells may have come from the graft donor. J is TRBJ1-1 and V is TRBV6-2 or TRBV6-3; D gene uncertain. In DNA form, the CDR3 reads TGTGCCAGCAGTTACTCACAGTTGAACACTGAAGCTTTCTTT. As protein: CASSYSQLNTEAFF.